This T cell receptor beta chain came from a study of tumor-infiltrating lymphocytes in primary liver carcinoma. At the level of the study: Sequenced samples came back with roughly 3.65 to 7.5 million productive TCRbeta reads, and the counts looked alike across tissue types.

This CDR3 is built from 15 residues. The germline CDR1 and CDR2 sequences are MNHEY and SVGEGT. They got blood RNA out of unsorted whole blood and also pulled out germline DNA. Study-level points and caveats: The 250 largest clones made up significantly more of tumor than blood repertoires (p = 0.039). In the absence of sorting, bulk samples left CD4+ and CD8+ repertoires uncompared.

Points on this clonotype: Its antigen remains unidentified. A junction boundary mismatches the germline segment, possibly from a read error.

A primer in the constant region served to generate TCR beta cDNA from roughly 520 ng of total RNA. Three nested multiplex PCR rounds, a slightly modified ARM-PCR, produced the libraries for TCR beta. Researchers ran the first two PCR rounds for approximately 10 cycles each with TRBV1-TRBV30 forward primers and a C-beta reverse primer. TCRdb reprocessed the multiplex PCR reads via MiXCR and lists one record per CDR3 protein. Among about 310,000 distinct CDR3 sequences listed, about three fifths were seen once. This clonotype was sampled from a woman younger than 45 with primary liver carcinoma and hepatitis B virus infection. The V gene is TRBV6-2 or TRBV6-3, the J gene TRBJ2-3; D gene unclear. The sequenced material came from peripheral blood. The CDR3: CATSSLGIVTDTQYF. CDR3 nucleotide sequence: TGTGCCACCAGTTCTCTAGGGATAGTCACAGATACGCAGTATTTT.